This T cell receptor (beta chain) is drawn from a study of regulatory T cells in long-lasting Graves disease. Study at large: Antithyroid drug exposure in newly diagnosed Graves' patients had lasted under 3 months.

Time point noted: newly diagnosed GD, antithyroid drugs for less than 3 months. Isolated PBMC RNA provided the starting material for the TCR library. To make TCR beta libraries, researchers used iRepertoire HTBI primers and Arm-PCR of CDR3 regions. One entry per CDR3 protein, called by TCRdb with MiXCR from the multiplex PCR reads. The repertoire holds approximately 540,000 distinct CDR3 sequences, around 12% seen once, with approximately 9.6% in the top ten. The CDR3 covers 15 residues. J gave up 4 bases and V 5 bases, and 3 bases lay outside the gene matches. Germline V gene sequence: CDR1 LNHDA, CDR2 SQIVND (reference sequence). This clonotype was counted many times. The antigen remains undetermined. The study's findings and limits: Limited samples may have lowered accuracy. Patients with persistent Graves' had lower TCR diversity than newly diagnosed patients.

This sample was shared with a second study, whose subject was T cells in Graves' hyperthyroidism and ophthalmopathy.

Sample: peripheral blood mononuclear cells (PBMCs), taken at new diagnosis, from a patient treated with antithyroid drugs. This clonotype originated in a woman in her twenties or thirties with Graves disease. The J gene is TRBJ2-3, the V gene TRBV19; 13 bases are shared with TRBD2. The DNA for the CDR3 is TGTGCCAGTAGTCTTACTAGCGGGAGGGCAGATACGCAGTATTTT. This translates into CASSLTSGRADTQYF.